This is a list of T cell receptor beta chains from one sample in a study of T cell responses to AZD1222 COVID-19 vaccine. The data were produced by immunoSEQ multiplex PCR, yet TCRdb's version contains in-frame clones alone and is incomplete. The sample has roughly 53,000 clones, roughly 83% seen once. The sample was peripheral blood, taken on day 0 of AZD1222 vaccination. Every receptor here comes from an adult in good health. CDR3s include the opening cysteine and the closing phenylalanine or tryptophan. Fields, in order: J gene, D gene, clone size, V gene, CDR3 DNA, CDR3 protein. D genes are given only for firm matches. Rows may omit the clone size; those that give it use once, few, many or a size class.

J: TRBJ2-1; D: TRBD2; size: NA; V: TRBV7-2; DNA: TGTGCCAGCAGCCCCCCGGGCGGGAGGTTAGAGCAGTTCTTC; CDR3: CASSPPGGRLEQFF
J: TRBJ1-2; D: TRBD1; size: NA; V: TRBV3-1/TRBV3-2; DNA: TGTGCCAGCAGCCAAGAACAGGGGATGGATGGCTACACCTTC; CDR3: CASSQEQGMDGYTF
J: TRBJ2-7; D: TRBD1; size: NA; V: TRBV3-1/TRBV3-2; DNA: TGTGCCAGCAGCCATGGACAGGGCTACGAGCAGTACTTC; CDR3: CASSHGQGYEQYF
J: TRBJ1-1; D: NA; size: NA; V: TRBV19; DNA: TGTGCCAGTAGTATGAGGAACAGGGATGGAACTGAAGCTTTCTTT; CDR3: CASSMRNRDGTEAFF
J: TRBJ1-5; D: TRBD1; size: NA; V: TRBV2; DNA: TGTGCCAGCAGTGAATTGACAGGGGGCGTAGGTCAGCCCCAGCATTTT; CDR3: CASSELTGGVGQPQHF
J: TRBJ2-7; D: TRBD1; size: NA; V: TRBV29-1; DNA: TGCAGCTTTAGGGGACAGGGGCCTTACGAGCAGTACTTC; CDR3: CSFRGQGPYEQYF
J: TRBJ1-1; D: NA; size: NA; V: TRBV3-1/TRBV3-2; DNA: TGTGCCAGCAGCCCTTTAACGGGGGGCATGAACACTGAAGCTTTCTTT; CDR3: CASSPLTGGMNTEAFF
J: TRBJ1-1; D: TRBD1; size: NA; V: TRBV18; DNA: TGTGCCAGCTCCCCCACCAACACAGGGGTCACTGAAGCTTTCTTT; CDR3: CASSPTNTGVTEAFF
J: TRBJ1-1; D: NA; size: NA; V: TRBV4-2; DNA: TGTGCCAGCAGCCCCGGCCAGGGGAACACTGAAGCTTTCTTT; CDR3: CASSPGQGNTEAFF
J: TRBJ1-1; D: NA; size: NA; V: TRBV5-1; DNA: TGCGCCAGCAGCTCCCAAGTTCAGGGGATGAACACTGAAGCTTTCTTT; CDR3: CASSSQVQGMNTEAFF
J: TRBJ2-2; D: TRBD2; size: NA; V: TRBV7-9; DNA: TGTGCCAGCAGCTCATCGGGGGGCACCGGGGAGCTGTTTTTT; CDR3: CASSSSGGTGELFF
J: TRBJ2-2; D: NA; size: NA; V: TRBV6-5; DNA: TGTGCCACCTATTTCACGAACACCGGGGAGCTGTTTTTT; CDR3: CATYFTNTGELFF
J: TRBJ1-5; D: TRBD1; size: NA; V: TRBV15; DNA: TGTGCCACCAGCAGAGGGAGGGGGCTCGCACAGAATCAGCCCCAGCATTTT; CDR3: CATSRGRGLAQNQPQHF
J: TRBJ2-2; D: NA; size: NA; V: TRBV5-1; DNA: TGCGCCAGCAGCTTGGCATGGGGCGACAACACCGGGGAGCTGTTTTTT; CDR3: CASSLAWGDNTGELFF
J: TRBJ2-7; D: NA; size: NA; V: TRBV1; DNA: TGCACCAGCACCGCTAGCGGGGTCTCCTACGAGCAGTACTTC; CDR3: CTSTASGVSYEQYF
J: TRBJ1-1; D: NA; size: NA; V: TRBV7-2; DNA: TGTGCCAGCAGCTTAGAGTTGAACACTGAAGCTTTCTTT; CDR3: CASSLELNTEAFF
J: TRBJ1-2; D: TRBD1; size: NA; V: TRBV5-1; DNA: TGCGCCAGCAGCTTGGGTGGGACAGGCGCTAACTATGGCTACACCTTC; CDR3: CASSLGGTGANYGYTF
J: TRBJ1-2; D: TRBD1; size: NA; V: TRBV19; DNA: TGTGCCAGTAGTATCGGGTTTGACAGGGTCCATGGCTACACCTTC; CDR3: CASSIGFDRVHGYTF
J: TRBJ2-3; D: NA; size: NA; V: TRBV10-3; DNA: TGTGCCATCAGTGAGGGTAGCTCTAGCACAGATACGCAGTATTTT; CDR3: CAISEGSSSTDTQYF
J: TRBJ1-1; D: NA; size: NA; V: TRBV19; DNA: TGTGCCAGTAGTATAAACAGGGATGATGAAGCTTTCTTT; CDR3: CASSINRDDEAFF
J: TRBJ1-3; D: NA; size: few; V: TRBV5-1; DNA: TGCGCCAGCAGCCCCGACACGGGACTCTCTGGAAACACCATATATTTT; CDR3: CASSPDTGLSGNTIYF
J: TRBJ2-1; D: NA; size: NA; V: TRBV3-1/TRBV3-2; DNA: TGTGCCAGCAGCCAAGCTAACAATGAGCAGTTCTTC; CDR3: CASSQANNEQFF
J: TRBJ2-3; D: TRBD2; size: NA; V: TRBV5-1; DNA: TGCGCCAGCAGCCGGTCGACTAGCGGCACAGATACGCAGTATTTT; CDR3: CASSRSTSGTDTQYF
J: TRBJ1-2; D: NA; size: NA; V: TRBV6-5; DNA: TGTGCCAGCATTCATAGTCTGGGGCAGGGCCTCCATCTCGCCTTC; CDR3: CASIHSLGQGLHLAF
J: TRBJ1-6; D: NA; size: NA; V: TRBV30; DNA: TGTGCATCCGTGGTTGGCGCAGATAATTCACCCCTCCACTTT; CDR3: CASVVGADNSPLHF
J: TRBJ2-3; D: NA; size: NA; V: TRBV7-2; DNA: TGTGCCAGCAGCTCTCCGCGGGGCGGGAACACGGGGTCAGATACGCAGTATTTT; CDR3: CASSSPRGGNTGSDTQYF
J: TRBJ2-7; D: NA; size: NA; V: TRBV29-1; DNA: TGCAGCGTTATACCCACAGGGTACGAGCAGTACTTC; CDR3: CSVIPTGYEQYF
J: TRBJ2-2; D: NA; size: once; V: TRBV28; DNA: TGTGCCAGCAGGACAGCTCCCGGGGAGCTGTTTTTT; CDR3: CASRTAPGELFF
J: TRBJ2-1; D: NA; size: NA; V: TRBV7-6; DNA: TGTGCCAGCAGCTTGGGGACTCCTTCCTACAATGAGCAGTTCTTC; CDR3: CASSLGTPSYNEQFF
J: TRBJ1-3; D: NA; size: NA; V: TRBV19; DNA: TGTGCCAGTAGTCCGGACAGTCGCCGGGGAAACACCATATATTTT; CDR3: CASSPDSRRGNTIYF
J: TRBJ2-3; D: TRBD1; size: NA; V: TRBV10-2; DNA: TGCGCCGCAACAACAGGACAGGGCGGGGATACGCAGTATTTT; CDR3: CAATTGQGGDTQYF
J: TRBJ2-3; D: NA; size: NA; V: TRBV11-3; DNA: TGTGCCAGCAGCAAAAAAGATACGCAGTATTTT; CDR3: CASSKKDTQYF
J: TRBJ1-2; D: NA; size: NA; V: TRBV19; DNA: TGTGCCAGTAGTGCGACAGCTAACTATGGCTACACCTTC; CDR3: CASSATANYGYTF
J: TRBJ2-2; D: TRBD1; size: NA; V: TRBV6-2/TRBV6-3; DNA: TGTGCCAGCAGTTTTGGGATGGACAGGGTTACCGGGGAGCTGTTTTTT; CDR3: CASSFGMDRVTGELFF
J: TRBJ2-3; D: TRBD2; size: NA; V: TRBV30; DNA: TGTGCCTGGAGTGGATCCAGCGGGGCGCAGTATTTT; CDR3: CAWSGSSGAQYF
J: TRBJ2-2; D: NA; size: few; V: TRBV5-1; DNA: TGCGCCAGCAGCTTGGCTGGTCAGACCACCGGGGAGCTGTTTTTT; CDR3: CASSLAGQTTGELFF
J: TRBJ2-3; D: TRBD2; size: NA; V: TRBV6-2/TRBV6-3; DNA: TGTGCCAGCAGTTACGACAGACTAGCGGGAGTGCCGGATACGCAGTATTTT; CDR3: CASSYDRLAGVPDTQYF
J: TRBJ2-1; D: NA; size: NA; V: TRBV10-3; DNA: TGTGCCATCAACTCGGATGTGGTCAATGAGCAGTTCTTC; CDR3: CAINSDVVNEQFF
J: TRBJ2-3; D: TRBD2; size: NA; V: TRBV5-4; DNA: TGTGCCAGCAGCTCGTTAGCGGGAGGTAGAGATACGCAGTATTTT; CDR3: CASSSLAGGRDTQYF
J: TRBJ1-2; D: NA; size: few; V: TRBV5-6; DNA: TGTGCCAGCAGCCCCCGGGACCCCCATGTGGCCTATGGCTACACCTTC; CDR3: CASSPRDPHVAYGYTF
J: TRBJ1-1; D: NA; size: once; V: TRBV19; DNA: TGTGCCAGTAGTATCCGGGAGGGGAACACTGAAGCTTTCTTT; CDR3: CASSIREGNTEAFF
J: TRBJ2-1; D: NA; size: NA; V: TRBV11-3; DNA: TGTGCCAGCGGAGGGGGGGCCGATTACAATGAGCAGTTCTTC; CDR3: CASGGGADYNEQFF
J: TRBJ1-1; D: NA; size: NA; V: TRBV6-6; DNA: TGTGCCAGCAGCCACGGGACATCCCTGGCCGCTTTCTTT; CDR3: CASSHGTSLAAFF
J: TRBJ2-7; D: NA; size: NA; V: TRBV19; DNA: TGTGCCAGTAGTTCACAGGGAAACGGAAAATACGAGCAGTACTTC; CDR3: CASSSQGNGKYEQYF
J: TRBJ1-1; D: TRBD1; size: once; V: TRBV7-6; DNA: TGTGCCAGCAGCTTGGGGGACAGGGGAATAACTGAAGCTTTCTTT; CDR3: CASSLGDRGITEAFF
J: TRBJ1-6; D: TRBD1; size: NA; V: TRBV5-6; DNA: TGTGCCAGCAGCACACAGGGGCGCTCACCCCTCCACTTT; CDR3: CASSTQGRSPLHF
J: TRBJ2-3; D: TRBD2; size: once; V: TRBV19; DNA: TGTGCCAGTAGTGACGGGAGGGCCAGTATGGCAGATACGCAGTATTTT; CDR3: CASSDGRASMADTQYF
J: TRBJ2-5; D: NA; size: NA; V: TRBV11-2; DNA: TGTGCCAGCAGCGGGAAGGTCAGGGGGGTTGGAGAGACCCAGTACTTC; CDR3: CASSGKVRGVGETQYF
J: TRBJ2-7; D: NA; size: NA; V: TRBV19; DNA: TGTGCCAGTAGTATAGCCCTTGGGCGGGCCTACGAGCAGTACTTC; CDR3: CASSIALGRAYEQYF
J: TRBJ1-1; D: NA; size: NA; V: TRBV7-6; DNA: TGTGCCAGCAGTCGCTCAGCGAACACTGAAGCTTTCTTT; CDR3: CASSRSANTEAFF
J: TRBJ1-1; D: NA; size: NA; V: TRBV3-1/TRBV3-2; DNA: TGTGCCAGCAGCCGCGGGCGGAACACTGAAGCTTTCTTT; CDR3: CASSRGRNTEAFF
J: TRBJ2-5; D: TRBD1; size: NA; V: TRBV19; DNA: TGTGCCAGTAGTATGGGACAGGGACAAGAGACCCAGTACTTC; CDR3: CASSMGQGQETQYF
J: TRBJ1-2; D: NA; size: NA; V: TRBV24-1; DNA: TGTGCCACCATGACAGCAAACTATGGCTACACCTTC; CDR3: CATMTANYGYTF
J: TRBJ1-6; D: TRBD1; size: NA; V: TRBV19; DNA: TGTGCCAGTAGCCAGGGACAGTTCAATAATTCACCCCTCCACTTT; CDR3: CASSQGQFNNSPLHF
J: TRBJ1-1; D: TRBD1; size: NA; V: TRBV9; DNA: TGTGCCAGCAGCGTTGCCGGGACAGAAAACACTGAAGCTTTCTTT; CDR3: CASSVAGTENTEAFF
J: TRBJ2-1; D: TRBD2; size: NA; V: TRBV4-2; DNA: TGTGCCAGCAGCCAAGATCGATCGACTAGCGGGGTCAATGAGCAGTTCTTC; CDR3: CASSQDRSTSGVNEQFF
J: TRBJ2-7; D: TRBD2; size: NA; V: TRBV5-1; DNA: TGCGCCAGCAGCCCCGGACTAGCGGGAGCTTCCTACGAGCAGTACTTC; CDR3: CASSPGLAGASYEQYF
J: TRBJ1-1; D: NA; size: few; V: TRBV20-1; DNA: TGCAGGGCGGAAAGGGGTAGAGCTTTCTTT; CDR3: CRAERGRAFF
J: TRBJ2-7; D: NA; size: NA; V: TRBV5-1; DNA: TGCGCCAGCAGCTCGGGCTTCCGGGGTTTTATCTACGAGCAGTACTTC; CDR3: CASSSGFRGFIYEQYF
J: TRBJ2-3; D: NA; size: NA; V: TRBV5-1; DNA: TGCGCCAGCAGCTTACACTTCCCCGAGGATACGCAGTATTTT; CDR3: CASSLHFPEDTQYF